One sample yielded the 4 T cell receptor beta chains listed below, sequenced in a study of shared clonotypes between healthy human individuals. Sequencing used immunoSEQ multiplex PCR; TCRdb keeps in-frame clones, though not all of them. The sample records about 600,000 clones, around 97% being singletons. The sequenced sample was naive CD4+ T cells sorted from blood. Documented subset: CD45RA+ positively selected. The origin of the receptors is a woman aged 25 to 39 in good health.

The rearrangement joins TRBV7-9 to TRBJ1-4; perhaps TRBD1 as D (6 bases). CDR1 and CDR2 (germline): SEHNR, FQNEAQ (reference sequence). This CDR3 has 14 amino acids. Deletions cut 8 bases from V and 8 bases from J, with 18 bases between. The CDR3 spells CASRKQGLQEKLFF. CDR3 DNA: TGTGCCAGCCGCAAACAGGGCCTGCAAGAAAAACTGTTTTTT.

This clone has just one count. CDR3 bases: TGTGCCAGCAGTGGGATGGGCACTGAAGCTTTCTTT. Translating gives CASSGMGTEAFF. The chain links TRBV25-1 to TRBJ1-1; D remains unclear. Trimming shortened V by 4 bases and J by 4 bases, and 7 bases separated the two germline ends. Germline V gene lookup returns CDR1 MGHDK and CDR2 SYGVNS. The CDR3 contains 12 residues. Full variable domain (remainder filled in from reference TRBV25-1 and TRBJ1-1): EADIYQTPRYLVIGTGKKITLECSQTMGHDKMYWYQQDPGMELHLIHYSYGVNSTEKGDLSSESTVSRIRTEHFPLTLESARPSHTSQYLCASSGMGTEAFFGQGTRLTVV.

The V and J genes are TRBV27 and TRBJ2-5, with TRBD1 matching 8 bases. The tail of the sequence fits TRBJ2-7 better, so the J call may be wrong. CDR3 length: 17 amino acids. The germline gives CDR1 MNHEY, CDR2 SMNVEV (reference sequence). The CDR3 sequence is CASSLSMVTGVKYEQYF. The CDR3 coding sequence is TGTGCCAGCAGTTTATCTATGGTGACAGGGGTAAAATACGAGCAGTACTTC.

This chain joins TRBV4-1 and TRBJ2-1; D is possibly TRBD2 (6 bases). The CDR3 has 16 residues. The ends were cut back, 0 bases at V and 7 bases at J, with 16 bases in the middle. Germline V gives CDR1 MGHRA, CDR2 YSYEKL. The CDR3 nucleotides are TGCGCCAGCAGCCAAGATATTACGGGAGTTGGGAATGAGCAGTTCTTC. Encoded protein: CASSQDITGVGNEQFF.